The TCR beta chain under discussion was sequenced for a study of molecular identifiers for immune sequencing clone quantification. Turning to the study itself: Naive CD8 RNA (roughly 20,000 or 100,000 cells) was divided into five aliquots, with four sequenced. Study outcomes and limitations: Beyond 20 RNA copies, clones held over 97% of effector molecules, compared with under 1% in naive cells.

This clonotype was seen many times. Its antigen is as yet unknown. The authors gated naive CD8 T cells as CD8+CD4-CCR7+CD45RA+ for sorting. Previously described methods and listed TCR primers were employed for the bulk TCR libraries. MiXCR, run by TCRdb on the PCR reads, gives a single entry per CDR3 protein. The data hold 250,000 to 400,000 distinct CDR3 sequences, with 20% to 25% observed a single time. Germline values: CDR1 MDHEN, CDR2 SYDVKM. The V end lost 6 bases, the J end lost 6 bases, and 12 bases lay between the germline ends. The CDR3 is 12 residues long. The V gene is TRBV28, the J gene TRBJ2-7, with D uncertain. The sequence was obtained from a human donor in good health. Some libraries in this study had Jurkat cell RNA spiked in. The source material was naive CD8+ T cells from blood, with Jurkat cell RNA spiked in. Subset specified: FACS-sorted CD8+CD4-CCR7+CD45RA+ naive T cells. CDR3 sequence: CASSTPRFEQYF. In nucleotides, the CDR3 is TGTGCCAGCAGCACGCCGAGATTCGAGCAGTACTTC.